The 23 T cell receptor beta chains in this list originate from one sample, sequenced in a study of chemoradiotherapy in HPV16-positive cancers. Measured with immunoSEQ multiplex PCR; TCRdb has only the in-frame clones, and not every one. Of 3,500 to 4,500 clones in the sample, roughly 90% were seen once. The specimen was taken from a patient who underwent chemoradiotherapy. Receptors were obtained from a human donor with HPV-associated anogenital cancer.

This clone was seen only a few times. The J gene is TRBJ2-1, the V gene TRBV6-1, with 11 nucleotides matching TRBD2. CDR1 and CDR2 (germline): MNHNS, SASEGT. Germline trimming cut 0 bases from V and 5 bases from J; bases unmatched to any gene: 3. The CDR3 contains 16 residues. CDR3 DNA sequence: TGTGCCAGCAGTGAAGCGACTAGCGGGATCAACAATGAGCAGTTCTTC. Encoded protein: CASSEATSGINNEQFF.

CDR3 protein: CASSLRGTGDAGELFF. CDR3 sequence (DNA): TGTGCCAGCAGCTTACGAGGAACAGGGGACGCCGGGGAGCTGTTTTTT. The chain joins TRBV7-6 to TRBJ2-2; 7 bases line up with TRBD1. The germline CDR1 and CDR2 sequences are SGHVS and FNYEAQ. Trimming cost V 2 bases and J 6 bases; bases outside gene matches: 9. The CDR3 contains 16 residues.

The chain employs TRBV6-5 and TRBJ2-3; 8 bases agree with TRBD2. After removal of 0 bases from V and 2 bases from J, the junction contained 1 base not matched to a gene. Germline assignment: CDR1 MNHEY and CDR2 SVGAGI. The CDR3 loop spans 15 amino acids. The CDR3 DNA sequence: TGTGCCAGCAGTTACTCTAGCGGGAACACAGATACGCAGTATTTT. Protein: CASSYSSGNTDTQYF.

V gene TRBV5-1 combines with J gene TRBJ2-5; 11 bases fit TRBD2. The junction had 11 bases not matched to a gene; V was cut back by 2 bases and J by 2 bases. Germline lookup yields CDR1 SGHRS and CDR2 YFSETQ. The CDR3 is made up of 18 amino acids. CDR3 bases: TGCGCCAGCAGCTTAAACGGGGTAGCGGGAGGGGCTCAAGAGACCCAGTACTTC. This codes for CASSLNGVAGGAQETQYF.

Written as DNA, the CDR3 is TGCAGCGTTGAAAGGTCAGGGCGAGAGACCCAGTACTTC. Translated: CSVERSGRETQYF. The rearrangement links TRBV29-1 to TRBJ2-5; maybe TRBD1 (5 bases). Between the trimmed V and J ends, which lost 2 bases and 4 bases, there was a span of 11 bases. The CDR3 has 13 amino acids. Germline loops: CDR1 SQVTM, CDR2 ANQGSEA. The variable domain in full, completed from reference TRBV29-1 and TRBJ2-5, reads SAVISQKPSRDICQRGTSLTIQCQVDSQVTMMFWYRQQPGQSLTLIATANQGSEATYESGFVIDKFPISRPNLTFSTLTVSNMSPEDSSIYLCSVERSGRETQYFGPGTRLLVL.

This clone was picked up one time. J is TRBJ1-5 and V is TRBV6-5; 8 nucleotides match TRBD1. Germline CDR1 and CDR2: MNHEY and SVGAGI. CDR3 length equals 15 residues. V lost 5 bases to trimming and J lost 5 bases; unmatched junction nucleotides: 8. Here the CDR3 reads CASSTLGQGDQPQHF. The DNA of the CDR3 is TGTGCCAGCAGTACTCTTGGACAGGGAGATCAGCCCCAGCATTTT.

This clone was picked up one time. The chain combines TRBV10-3 with TRBJ1-2; unclear D gene. CDR3 length: 16 amino acids. Per the germline V gene, CDR1 is ENHRY and CDR2 is SYGVKD. V was trimmed by 5 bases and J by 8 bases, leaving 24 bases between them. DNA of the CDR3: TGTGCCATCAGTACCACCCATAACGGACTCGCCGAGGGCTACACCTTC. Its translation is CAISTTHNGLAEGYTF.

The V and J genes are TRBV11-1 and TRBJ1-1; D gene uncertain. The CDR3 has 15 residues. Deletions cut 6 bases from V and 1 base from J, with 15 bases between. In germline, CDR1 is SGHAT, CDR2 FQDESV (reference sequence). CDR3: CASRHNRIQNTEAFF. CDR3 nucleotides: TGTGCCAGCAGACATAACAGAATACAGAACACTGAAGCTTTCTTT.

The rearrangement uses TRBV11-3 and TRBJ2-2; D may be TRBD2 (6 bases). V was clipped by 3 bases and J by 5 bases, with 13 bases between them. Germline values: CDR1 SGHNT, CDR2 YENEEA. The CDR3 loop spans 15 amino acids. The CDR3 sequence: CASSFGGSWTGELFF. Here the CDR3 DNA reads TGTGCCAGCAGCTTTGGGGGGTCGTGGACCGGGGAGCTGTTTTTT.

This chain links TRBV7-2 with TRBJ1-1; D not certain. Germline lookup yields CDR1 SGHTA and CDR2 FQGNSA. Trimming left V 1 base short and J 1 base short, with 4 bases between. The CDR3 is 13 amino acids. In DNA, the CDR3 is TGTGCCAGCAGCTTAGTGGCGAACACTGAAGCTTTCTTT. It is translated as CASSLVANTEAFF.

This chain joins TRBV6-5 and TRBJ1-5; 8 nucleotides match TRBD1. Trimming at V came to 6 bases and at J to 6 bases, leaving 7 bases not matched to a gene. The CDR3 totals 14 residues. Germline V lookup: CDR1 MNHEY, CDR2 SVGAGI. The CDR3 spells CASRKQGGGQPQHF. The CDR3 DNA reads TGTGCCAGCAGAAAACAGGGGGGGGGTCAGCCCCAGCATTTT.

This rearrangement joins TRBV12-5 to TRBJ2-3; D gene ambiguous. V lost 3 bases to trimming and J lost 2 bases, with 6 bases between them. Germline CDR1 LGHNT, CDR2 FRNRAP. The CDR3 length is 13 residues. CDR3 residues: CASGLGFTDTQYF. The CDR3, as DNA: TGTGCTAGTGGTTTAGGGTTCACAGATACGCAGTATTTT.

The CDR3 sequence is CSARGPDSYEQYF. The DNA of the CDR3 is TGCAGCGCTCGGGGTCCAGACTCCTACGAGCAGTACTTC. The chain couples TRBV29-1 to TRBJ2-7, with a tentative D call TRBD2 (5 bases). The CDR3 has 13 residues. Trimming shortened V by 7 bases and J by 0 bases, and 13 bases separated the two germline ends. From germline, CDR1 is SQVTM and CDR2 ANQGSEA.

The rearrangement uses TRBV4-2 and TRBJ2-5, with D tentatively TRBD1 or TRBD2 (5 bases each). The CDR3 spans 15 residues. V lost 5 bases to trimming and J lost 0 bases, with 13 bases between them. Germline-derived CDR1 and CDR2 are LGHNA and YNFKEQ. The CDR3 is CASSSGREYQETQYF. CDR3 coding DNA: TGTGCCAGCAGCTCGGGCAGGGAGTACCAAGAGACCCAGTACTTC.

This clone was found once. The V and J genes are TRBV6-5 and TRBJ2-7; D unresolved. V was cut by 7 bases and J by 5 bases, with 12 bases left in between. The CDR3 sequence is 12 residues long. CDR1 is MNHEY and CDR2 is SVGAGI in the germline V gene. The CDR3 sequence: CASNPPKHEQYF. The CDR3 nucleotides are TGTGCCAGCAACCCTCCCAAACACGAGCAGTACTTC.

The chain employs TRBV5-1 and TRBJ2-1, with D possibly being TRBD2 (6 bases). The length of the CDR3 is 15 residues. V was cut by 0 bases and J by 5 bases, with 12 bases left in between. Germline assignment: CDR1 SGHRS and CDR2 YFSETQ. The CDR3 is CASSLDGRGHNEQFF. Written as DNA, the CDR3 is TGCGCCAGCAGCTTGGACGGGAGAGGTCACAATGAGCAGTTCTTC.

This rearrangement joins TRBV27 to TRBJ1-1; D gene uncertain. From germline, CDR1 is MNHEY and CDR2 SMNVEV (reference sequence). Trimming shortened V by 4 bases and J by 0 bases, and 6 bases separated the two germline ends. This CDR3 comprises 13 residues. In DNA form, the CDR3 reads TGTGCCAGCAGTTCCGTAATGAACACTGAAGCTTTCTTT. It translates to CASSSVMNTEAFF.

V usage is TRBV11-2 and J usage is TRBJ2-7; unclear D gene. V shed 1 base and J shed 7 bases, with 8 bases lying between them. CDR3 length equals 12 residues. The germline gives CDR1 SGHAT, CDR2 FQNNGV. As DNA, the CDR3 is TGTGCCAGCAGCTTAGGGGCTGGGGAGCAGTACTTC. It codes for CASSLGAGEQYF.

The genes are TRBV27 and TRBJ2-7; the D gene is possibly TRBD2 (5 bases). Germline assignment: CDR1 MNHEY and CDR2 SMNVEV (reference sequence). The V end was cut by 2 bases, the J end by 6 bases, with 11 bases between. The CDR3 has 13 residues. The CDR3 region is CASSLRDGFEQYF. CDR3 DNA sequence: TGTGCCAGCAGTTTACGGGATGGATTCGAGCAGTACTTC.

V and J are TRBV14 and TRBJ2-7; 7 bases fit TRBD1. The CDR3 runs 13 residues. CDR1 is SGHDN, CDR2 FVKESK, per germline. Unmatched junction bases numbered 2, after V lost 4 bases and J lost 2 bases. The CDR3 DNA follows: TGTGCCAGCAGCCGAGACAGGGCCTACGAGCAGTACTTC. It encodes CASSRDRAYEQYF. Full variable domain (rest looked up from reference TRBV14 and TRBJ2-7): EAGVTQFPSHSVIEKGQTVTLRCDPISGHDNLYWYRRVMGKEIKFLLHFVKESKQDESGMPNNRFLAERTGGTYSTLKVQPAELEDSGVYFCASSRDRAYEQYFGPGTRLTVT.

The CDR3 DNA reads as TGTGCCAGCAGCCCCCCCCCGGCAGGAGATACGCAGTATTTT. Residues: CASSPPPAGDTQYF. The chain has TRBV11-1 and TRBJ2-3, with D uncertain. Trimming removed 5 bases from V and 5 bases from J, with 14 bases in between. Germline loops: CDR1 SGHAT, CDR2 FQDESV (reference sequence). CDR3 size: 14 residues.

The chain has TRBV7-3 and TRBJ1-1, with a possible D match to TRBD1 (5 bases). CDR1 is SGHTA and CDR2 is FQGTGA in the germline V gene. Trimming shortened V by 0 bases and J by 5 bases, and 13 bases separated the two germline ends. The CDR3 sequence is 15 residues long. The CDR3 loop is CASSLTIEGRTEAFF. CDR3 in DNA: TGTGCCAGCAGCTTAACGATCGAGGGGCGTACTGAAGCTTTCTTT.

The chain joins TRBV15 to TRBJ1-2; D is unresolved. Between the trimmed V and J ends, which lost 1 base and 2 bases, there was a span of 8 bases. This CDR3 has 14 amino acids. Looked up from germline, CDR1 is LNHNV and CDR2 is YYDKDF (reference sequence). The CDR3 protein is CATSRGLENYGYTF. The CDR3, as DNA: TGTGCCACCAGCAGAGGGTTGGAGAACTATGGCTACACCTTC.